This is a list of T cell receptor beta chains from one sample in a study of patients and donors after allogeneic stem cell transplantation. TCRdb ran MiXCR on the RT-PCR reads and lists one entry per CDR3 protein. The sample includes about 160,000 distinct CDR3 sequences, approximately 40% of them seen just once. The sequenced sample was blood, either unsorted or a sorted T cell fraction (not recorded which). The source of these receptors is a human donor who was either an allogeneic HSCT recipient or a stem cell or donor lymphocyte infusion donor (not recorded which). It is not recorded whose cells these are; they may come from a transplant donor. The CDR3 runs from the conserved cysteine through the conserved F or W. The D gene is left open where the match is weak. The size entry is marked missing in some rows and otherwise reads once, few, many or a size class.

length: 15; D: TRBD1; size: NA; V: TRBV12-3/TRBV12-4; J: TRBJ1-4; DNA: TGTGCCAGCAGACCCGGGACAGGGGTTAATGAAAAACTGTTTTTT; CDR3: CASRPGTGVNEKLFF
length: 16; D: NA; size: NA; V: TRBV6-1; J: TRBJ1-4; DNA: TGTGCCAGCAGGGTCCGTGGGGGGAACGGCCATGAAAAACTGTTTTTT; CDR3: CASRVRGGNGHEKLFF
length: 14; D: TRBD2; size: NA; V: TRBV7-2; J: TRBJ2-2; DNA: TGTGCCAGCCCCGTCGGGGGGGCCGCCGGGGAGCTGTTTTTT; CDR3: CASPVGGAAGELFF
length: 14; D: NA; size: NA; V: TRBV6-5; J: TRBJ1-1; DNA: TGTGCCAGCAGTTACTCTGGACGCGTCACTGAAGCTTTCTTT; CDR3: CASSYSGRVTEAFF
length: 12; D: NA; size: NA; V: TRBV13; J: TRBJ2-1; DNA: TGTGCCAGCAGCTTAGTCAGGGACGAGCAGTTCTTC; CDR3: CASSLVRDEQFF
length: 14; D: NA; size: few; V: TRBV7-2; J: TRBJ1-5; DNA: TGTGCCAGCAGTCCTGACAGGTTCAATCAGCCCCAGCATTTT; CDR3: CASSPDRFNQPQHF
length: 13; D: NA; size: once; V: TRBV29-1; J: TRBJ2-3; DNA: TGCAGCGTTGGTTACTTGGGCACAGATACGCAGTATTTT; CDR3: CSVGYLGTDTQYF
length: 14; D: NA; size: NA; V: TRBV13; J: TRBJ1-5; DNA: TGTGCCAGCAGCATCGGGACATTCGACCAGCCCCAGCATTTT; CDR3: CASSIGTFDQPQHF
length: 15; D: NA; size: NA; V: TRBV28; J: TRBJ1-4; DNA: TGTGCCAGCAGTTTATCTCTGGCAGATAATGAAAAACTGTTTTTT; CDR3: CASSLSLADNEKLFF
length: 14; D: NA; size: NA; V: TRBV6-1; J: TRBJ1-1; DNA: TGTGCCAGCAGTGCATACCAGCCGGGCACTGAAGCTTTCTTT; CDR3: CASSAYQPGTEAFF
length: 17; D: TRBD1; size: NA; V: TRBV18; J: TRBJ1-6; DNA: TGTGCCAGCTCATTTACTTCTCAGGGGGCTGGTAATTCACCCCTCCACTTT; CDR3: CASSFTSQGAGNSPLHF
length: 14; D: NA; size: once; V: TRBV15; J: TRBJ1-1; DNA: TGTGCCACCAGCAGGGTTCCTTTCTCGGAATCAGCTTTCTTT; CDR3: CATSRVPFSESAFF
length: 15; D: NA; size: NA; V: TRBV7-2; J: TRBJ1-1; DNA: TGTGCCAGCAGCTTAGTTTGGCAGATGAACACTGAAGCTTTCTTT; CDR3: CASSLVWQMNTEAFF
length: 14; D: NA; size: NA; V: TRBV6-5; J: TRBJ2-2; DNA: TGTGCCAGCTTCCCGGGGAAGACCACCGGGGAGCTGTTTTTT; CDR3: CASFPGKTTGELFF
length: 13; D: NA; size: NA; V: TRBV5-1; J: TRBJ1-1; DNA: TGCGCCAGCAGCTTCTTGGGTTACACTGAAGCTTTCTTT; CDR3: CASSFLGYTEAFF
length: 18; D: NA; size: few; V: TRBV20-1; J: TRBJ2-1; DNA: TGCAGTGCTCCACCCTGGGGGGGGGCAGCGAGCTCCTACAATGAGCAGTTCTTC; CDR3: CSAPPWGGAASSYNEQFF